This is a list of T cell receptor beta chains from one sample in a study of blood T cell repertoires in COVID-19. Clones were read by immunoSEQ multiplex PCR, and TCRdb kept only the in-frame ones, dropping some. The table has 1,500 to 2,000 clones, about two thirds seen once. What was sequenced was peripheral blood. These receptors were obtained from a man in his 70s with active COVID-19. Both conserved end residues are part of each CDR3. A D gene is named only where the DNA matches it firmly. Not all rows give a size; the values are once, few, many and, for expanded clones, a class.

j_call clone_size d_call cdr3_length v_call cdr3_nt cdr3_aa
TRBJ2-7 NA TRBD1 14 TRBV14 TGTGCCAGCAGCCAAACGGGACAGGTCTACGAGCAGTACTTC CASSQTGQVYEQYF
TRBJ2-1 NA NA 13 TRBV5-6 TGTGCCAGCAGCGCGGGACCTCTTAATGAGCAGTTCTTC CASSAGPLNEQFF
TRBJ1-3 NA NA 14 TRBV19 TGTGCCAGTAGTATAACCAGATCCGGAAACACCATATATTTT CASSITRSGNTIYF
TRBJ1-2 NA NA 13 TRBV6-5 TGTGCCAGCAGTCCAGGGGCCGGCTATGGCTACACCTTC CASSPGAGYGYTF
TRBJ1-1 NA NA 11 TRBV20-1 TGCAGTGCTGGAACGGGGGCTGAAGCTTTCTTT CSAGTGAEAFF
TRBJ2-5 NA TRBD1 15 TRBV6-5 TGTGCCAGCAGAAATCGACAGGGCATCCAAGAGACCCAGTACTTC CASRNRQGIQETQYF
TRBJ2-5 NA TRBD1 15 TRBV7-9 TGTGCCAGCAGCCGTTTCAGGGGGCCTCAAGAGACCCAGTACTTC CASSRFRGPQETQYF
TRBJ2-2 NA NA 17 TRBV7-9 TGTGCCAGCAACAACCTTAATACAGGCCAGGCCACCGGGGAGCTGTTTTTT CASNNLNTGQATGELFF
TRBJ1-1 few NA 13 TRBV10-3 TGTGCCATCAGGGACAGTATGAACACTGAAGCTTTCTTT CAIRDSMNTEAFF
TRBJ2-4 NA TRBD1 18 TRBV5-4 TGTGCCAGCAGCTGGACAGACAGGGGGACGATCGCCAAAAACATTCAGTACTTC CASSWTDRGTIAKNIQYF
TRBJ2-2 NA NA 16 TRBV14 TGTGCCAGCAGCCAAGAGTGGGTATCGGGCACCGGGGAGCTGTTTTTT CASSQEWVSGTGELFF
TRBJ2-7 NA NA 12 TRBV11-1 TGTGCCAGCAGCTTAGGCGGGTACCAGCAGTACTTC CASSLGGYQQYF
TRBJ2-1 once TRBD1 16 TRBV14 TGTGCCAGCAGCCAACTGACAGGGGGGCGAGACAATGAGCAGTTCTTC CASSQLTGGRDNEQFF
TRBJ2-5 NA NA 14 TRBV19 TGTGCCAGTAGTATAGTTTCCGGGATGGAGACCCAGTACTTC CASSIVSGMETQYF
TRBJ1-2 NA NA 15 TRBV4-3 TGCGCCAGCAGCTACTCCAGGGAACGCGACGATGGCTACACCTTC CASSYSRERDDGYTF
TRBJ1-3 NA NA 14 TRBV7-9 TGTGCCAGCATCGCGGGGCGGTCTGGAAACACCATATATTTT CASIAGRSGNTIYF
TRBJ2-7 few NA 14 TRBV7-2 TGTGCCAGCAGCCCGTCGACAGGCTCCTACGAGCAGTACTTC CASSPSTGSYEQYF
TRBJ2-1 NA TRBD2 16 TRBV27 TGTGCCAGCAGTTCCGGACTAGCGGGAGACGCCGATGAGCAGTTCTTC CASSSGLAGDADEQFF
TRBJ2-5 few TRBD1 16 TRBV19 TGTGCCAGTAGTCCGCCGGGACAGGGATTCCAAGAGACCCAGTACTTC CASSPPGQGFQETQYF
TRBJ2-7 NA NA 13 TRBV10-2 TGCGCCAGCAGTGAGTCCGGGTCGGGCGAGCAGTACTTC CASSESGSGEQYF
TRBJ2-7 NA NA 14 TRBV11-2 TGTGCCAGCAGCTTAGATTTCCGGAGCGGGGAGCAGTACTTC CASSLDFRSGEQYF
TRBJ1-2 NA TRBD1 14 TRBV10-3 TGTGCCATCAGTGATCAGGGGGCTGTCTATGGCTACACCTTC CAISDQGAVYGYTF
TRBJ2-5 NA NA 15 TRBV5-5 TGTGCCAGCAGCTTGGGCAGGGGTTTAAGAGAGACCCAGTACTTC CASSLGRGLRETQYF
TRBJ1-3 NA NA 14 TRBV9 TGTGCCAGCAGTGCCTTGGTAGTTGGAAACACCATATATTTT CASSALVVGNTIYF
TRBJ2-1 few TRBD2 12 TRBV3-1/TRBV3-2 TGTGCCAGCAGCCAAGGCTCGGGGGGGCAGTTCTTC CASSQGSGGQFF
TRBJ1-6 few NA 14 TRBV6-5 TGTGCCAGCAGTTTGGGGGGGGCGACTTCACCCCTCCACTTT CASSLGGATSPLHF
TRBJ2-1 NA NA 12 TRBV6-5 TGTGCCAGCAGCCGACAGGCGAATGAGCAGTTCTTC CASSRQANEQFF
TRBJ1-5 NA NA 14 TRBV28 TGTGCCAGCAGTTTCCGGGATACGGCTCAGCCCCAGCATTTT CASSFRDTAQPQHF
TRBJ1-1 NA NA 15 TRBV7-2 TGTGCCAGCAGCAAAGGGTCCAGGGTGGGCACTGAAGCTTTCTTT CASSKGSRVGTEAFF
TRBJ2-3 NA NA 15 TRBV7-9 TGTGCCAGCAGCTTAGCGACGGCGGGGAGAGATACGCAGTATTTT CASSLATAGRDTQYF
TRBJ2-2 few TRBD1 16 TRBV9 TGTGCCAGCAGCCCGAGATTTAAGGGGGCCACCGGGGAGCTGTTTTTT CASSPRFKGATGELFF
TRBJ2-1 NA NA 11 TRBV5-1 TGCGCCAGCTCTCGGAGCGGCGAGCAGTTCTTC CASSRSGEQFF
TRBJ1-5 few NA 13 TRBV12-3/TRBV12-4 TGTGCCAGCAGTTTAGACACCCTAGGGCCCCAGCATTTT CASSLDTLGPQHF
TRBJ1-1 NA NA 14 TRBV2 TGTGCCAGCAAGTTAGTAGGGGGTGAGACTGAAGCTTTCTTT CASKLVGGETEAFF
TRBJ2-3 NA TRBD1 16 TRBV5-1 TGCGCCAGCAGCTCCGCCCGGACAGGGGGCACAGATACGCAGTATTTT CASSSARTGGTDTQYF
TRBJ1-1 NA TRBD1 12 TRBV5-1 TGCGCCAGCAGTAAGGACAGGTCCCGAGCTTTCTTT CASSKDRSRAFF
TRBJ1-1 NA NA 12 TRBV30 TGTGCCTGGAGCCGGACAGTCACTGAAGCTTTCTTT CAWSRTVTEAFF
TRBJ2-7 NA NA 14 TRBV5-1 TGCGCCAGCAGCTTGGTCGTACAGCCCTACGAGCAGTACTTC CASSLVVQPYEQYF
TRBJ1-1 NA TRBD1 14 TRBV7-2 TGTGCCAGCAGCTTGGCCGGGACAGGAAGGGTTGCTTTCTTT CASSLAGTGRVAFF
TRBJ2-1 NA NA 13 TRBV13 TGTGCCAGCAGCTTACGAGCCTACAATGAGCAGTTCTTC CASSLRAYNEQFF
TRBJ2-4 large TRBD1 18 TRBV11-2 TGTGCCAGCAGCTTAGTTTTCGGGACAGGGGGAGCCAAAAACATTCAGTACTTC CASSLVFGTGGAKNIQYF
TRBJ1-2 hyperexpanded NA 13 TRBV6-5 TGTGCCAGCAGTTACCAGGGGAAAATTGGCTACACCTTC CASSYQGKIGYTF
TRBJ2-7 NA TRBD2 15 TRBV18 TGTGCCAGCTCACCACCGGGACTAGCGGGAGGCGAGCAGTACTTC CASSPPGLAGGEQYF
TRBJ1-1 NA NA 13 TRBV16 TGTGCCAGCAGCCAATTATACGGCACTGAAGCTTTCTTT CASSQLYGTEAFF
TRBJ1-3 NA NA 16 TRBV5-1 TGCGCCAGCAGCTTGGCTCGGGGGATCTTTGGGAACACCATATATTTT CASSLARGIFGNTIYF
TRBJ1-3 NA NA 16 TRBV2 TGTGCCAGCAGTGACCCAGGGGTTATAGCTGGAAACACCATATATTTT CASSDPGVIAGNTIYF
TRBJ1-5 large TRBD1 15 TRBV19 TGTGCCAGTAGTATCTGGGGGACAGGGGATCAGCCCCAGCATTTT CASSIWGTGDQPQHF
TRBJ2-3 NA NA 14 TRBV7-2 TGTGCCAGCAGCCGTTACGGACAGACAGATACGCAGTATTTT CASSRYGQTDTQYF
TRBJ2-3 once NA 13 TRBV3-1/TRBV3-2 TGTGCCAGCAGCCAAACTAGTCCAGATACGCAGTATTTT CASSQTSPDTQYF
TRBJ1-2 NA NA 14 TRBV19 TGTGCCAGTAGTATATTGGCGGGTAACTATGGCTACACCTTC CASSILAGNYGYTF
TRBJ1-1 NA NA 13 TRBV7-9 TGTGCCAGCAGCTTAGGGAGTACAGGAGAAGCTTTCTTT CASSLGSTGEAFF
TRBJ1-2 NA NA 14 TRBV6-2/TRBV6-3 TGTGCCAGCAGCCCCGCTTTATTGGGGGGTGGCTACACCTTC CASSPALLGGGYTF
TRBJ1-2 NA NA 15 TRBV5-4 TGTGCCAGCAGCTCCTCTGATGGCATCTACTATGGCTACACCTTC CASSSSDGIYYGYTF
TRBJ2-3 once TRBD2 14 TRBV5-1 TGCGCCAGCAGCTCGGCGGGGGGGCGGGATACGCAGTATTTT CASSSAGGRDTQYF
TRBJ2-2 few NA 17 TRBV5-6 TGTGCCAGCAGCGCCGCCGTCCGGCGGGGGCTCGGCCGGGGAGCTGTTTTT CASSAAVRRGLGRGAVF